Below are 23 T cell receptor beta chains sequenced from a single sample in a study of cytomegalovirus exposure and HLA in healthy donors. PCR used 60 Vbeta primers and 13 Jbeta primers. Assay: immunoSEQ multiplex PCR; the TCRdb copy retains only in-frame clones and omits some. Of some 180,000 clones listed, approximately 84% are singletons. Material for sequencing was PBMCs. Receptors were obtained from a man under 40 in good health and CMV-seropositive.

A word on this clone: A read error may account for a junction end that differs from germline. CDR3: CASSQTKTSGMIF. DNA of the CDR3: TGTGCCAGCTCACAAACTAAGACTAGCGGGATGATCTTC. The V call is TRBV18, the J call TRBJ2-1, with TRBD2 identical over 11 bases. Germline V lookup: CDR1 KGHSH, CDR2 LQKENI. This CDR3 has 13 amino acids.

The chain employs TRBV25-1 and TRBJ2-1, with TRBD1 matching over 11 bases. The V gene's germline CDR1 is MGHDK and CDR2 SYGVNS. The CDR3 consists of 16 residues. Trimming at V came to 3 bases and at J to 3 bases, leaving 4 bases not matched to a gene. CDR3 sequence reads: CASSDPGTGGYNEQFF. As DNA, the CDR3 is TGTGCCAGCAGTGACCCCGGGACAGGGGGCTACAATGAGCAGTTCTTC.

The chain uses TRBV28 and TRBJ1-1, with a tentative D call TRBD1 (6 bases). The CDR3 loop spans 15 amino acids. Per germline, CDR1 MDHEN and CDR2 SYDVKM. Trimming removed 3 bases from V and 5 bases from J, with 16 bases in between. The CDR3 nucleotides are TGTGCCAGCAGTTTTCTACAGGGACGAGGAACTGAAGCTTTCTTT. Residues: CASSFLQGRGTEAFF.

This clone was picked up a small number of times. This chain links TRBV4-1 with TRBJ1-1; 8 bases are shared with TRBD1. Germline V gene lookup returns CDR1 MGHRA and CDR2 YSYEKL. The V segment lost 6 bases and the J segment 5 bases; nucleotides outside the gene matches: 8. This CDR3 spans 14 amino acids. This CDR3 reads CASRNRGEYTEAFF. The CDR3 bases are TGCGCCAGCAGAAACAGGGGGGAATATACTGAAGCTTTCTTT.

CDR3 region: CASSQFQTGGPDEAFF. CDR3 coding DNA: TGCGCCAGCAGTCAGTTTCAAACAGGGGGCCCCGACGAAGCTTTCTTT. The gene calls are TRBV23-1 and TRBJ1-1; 9 nucleotides align to TRBD1. Being an ORF, TRBV23-1 has a function that is uncertain. There are 16 residues in the CDR3. J was trimmed by 8 bases and V by 3 bases; bases with no gene match: 13.

The sample holds one count of this clone. The V and J genes are TRBV2 and TRBJ1-5; a possible D gene is TRBD1 (6 bases). The CDR3 is made up of 15 amino acids. The germline gives CDR1 SNHLY, CDR2 FYNNEI. V gave up 1 base and J gave up 7 bases, with 14 bases separating them. For the CDR3, the DNA is TGTGCCAGCAGTGAAGTGGGGGGGGCCGGGCAGCCCCAGCATTTT. Protein product: CASSEVGGAGQPQHF.

The J gene is TRBJ2-2, the V gene TRBV7-9; 11 positions match TRBD1. J lost 4 bases, V lost 2 bases, and 3 bases had no gene match. The length of the CDR3 is 16 residues. Germline lookup yields CDR1 SEHNR and CDR2 FQNEAQ (reference sequence). The CDR3 loop is CASSLQGTGGTGELFF. The CDR3, as DNA: TGTGCCAGCAGCTTACAGGGGACAGGGGGCACCGGGGAGCTGTTTTTT. The entire variable domain, with the rest obtained from reference TRBV7-9 and TRBJ2-2, is as follows: DTGVSQNPRHKITKRGQNVTFRCDPISEHNRLYWYRQTLGQGPEFLTYFQNEAQLEKSRLLSDRFSAERPKGSFSTLEIQRTEQGDSAMYLCASSLQGTGGTGELFFGEGSRLTVL.

This chain joins TRBV7-2 and TRBJ2-3; D gene unclear. Deletions cut 5 bases from V and 1 base from J, with 4 bases between. The CDR3 length is 12 residues. Germline V gives CDR1 SGHTA, CDR2 FQGNSA. The CDR3 sequence: CASSQGTDTQYF. CDR3 DNA sequence: TGTGCCAGCAGCCAGGGCACAGATACGCAGTATTTT.

The chain has TRBV7-8 and TRBJ2-3, with TRBD2 identical over 9 bases. V shed 5 bases and J 2 bases; nucleotides not matched to a gene: 8. The V gene's germline CDR1 is SGHVS and CDR2 FQNEAQ. The CDR3 is 16 residues long. CDR3 bases: TGTGCCAGCAGCCCTCTTAGCGGGAGAAACACAGATACGCAGTATTTT. Residues: CASSPLSGRNTDTQYF.

Points on this clone: The sample contains more than one DNA sequence encoding this CDR3. The V gene is TRBV9, the J gene TRBJ2-1; TRBD2 might be the D (5 bases). The V gene's germline CDR1 is SGDLS and CDR2 YYNGEE. This CDR3 has 14 residues. V lost 3 bases and J lost 0, with 7 bases in between. For the CDR3, the DNA is TGTGCCAGCAGCGCCAGCGGCTCCTACAATGAGCAGTTCTTC. This sequence encodes CASSASGSYNEQFF. Supplemented by reference TRBV9 and TRBJ2-1, the full variable domain reads DSGVTQTPKHLITATGQRVTLRCSPRSGDLSVYWYQQSLDQGLQFLIQYYNGEERAKGNILERFSAQQFPDLHSELNLSSLELGDSALYFCASSASGSYNEQFFGPGTRLTVL.

The chain recombines TRBV10-1 with TRBJ2-7, with 14 bases that match TRBD2. CDR3 length: 15 residues. The germline gives CDR1 WNHNN, CDR2 SYGVQD (reference sequence). Trimming cost V 3 bases and J 6 bases; bases outside gene matches: 4. The CDR3 coding sequence is TGCGCCAGCAGTGATGGGACTAGCGGGAGTACCGAGCAGTACTTC. Amino acids: CASSDGTSGSTEQYF.

The chain uses TRBV7-2 and TRBJ2-1; 8 bases match TRBD2. This CDR3 is 16 amino acids long. The germline V gene has CDR1 SGHTA and CDR2 FQGNSA. The V and J ends lost 1 base and 4 bases, in that order; junction bases with no gene match: 6. CDR3 sequence: CASSLDTGLAYNEQFF. CDR3 nucleotides: TGTGCCAGCAGCTTAGATACTGGACTAGCTTACAATGAGCAGTTCTTC.

The gene calls are TRBV9 and TRBJ2-2, with no clear D. Germline V lookup: CDR1 SGDLS, CDR2 YYNGEE. This CDR3 comprises 13 residues. V was clipped by 2 bases and J by 5 bases, with 7 bases between them. CDR3 nucleotides: TGTGCCAGCAGCGTCTTTCGGACCGGGGAGCTGTTTTTT. Protein product: CASSVFRTGELFF. Using reference TRBV9 and TRBJ2-2 for the parts outside the CDR3, the full variable domain is DSGVTQTPKHLITATGQRVTLRCSPRSGDLSVYWYQQSLDQGLQFLIQYYNGEERAKGNILERFSAQQFPDLHSELNLSSLELGDSALYFCASSVFRTGELFFGEGSRLTVL.

The gene calls are TRBV2 and TRBJ1-2, with D tentatively TRBD1 (6 bases). This CDR3 region has 14 residues. The V gene's germline CDR1 is SNHLY and CDR2 FYNNEI. With 2 bases removed from V and 8 bases from J, the gap between germline ends came to 15 bases. The CDR3 spells CASSESWTESGYTF. In nucleotides, the CDR3 is TGTGCCAGCAGTGAAAGTTGGACAGAGTCCGGCTACACCTTC.

This chain uses TRBV27 with TRBJ2-2; D remains unclear. Germline V gene data show CDR1 as MNHEY and CDR2 as SMNVEV (reference sequence). Trimming stripped 3 bases from V and 5 bases from J, with 10 bases between. This CDR3 region has 14 residues. The chain's CDR3 is CASSFLEQTGELFF. Here the CDR3 DNA reads TGTGCCAGCAGTTTTCTCGAACAAACCGGGGAGCTGTTTTTT.

CDR3 residues: CASSDQREVTDTQYF. The CDR3 DNA sequence: TGCGCCAGCAGTGACCAGCGGGAGGTGACAGATACGCAGTATTTT. The rearrangement uses TRBV10-1 and TRBJ2-3; TRBD2 agrees at 9 bases. With 3 bases clipped from V and 3 bases from J, the junction kept 4 bases outside the gene matches. The germline V gene has CDR1 WNHNN and CDR2 SYGVQD (reference sequence). This CDR3 is 15 amino acids long.

CDR3 sequence reads: CASSGGTFSYEQYF. CDR3 in DNA: TGTGCCAGTAGCGGAGGGACCTTCTCCTACGAGCAGTACTTC. The J gene is TRBJ2-7, the V gene TRBV19; perhaps TRBD2 as D (6 bases). The CDR3 totals 14 residues. Trimming shortened V by 6 bases and J by 0 bases, and 12 bases separated the two germline ends. The V gene's germline CDR1 is LNHDA and CDR2 SQIVND (reference sequence).

The chain links TRBV7-2 to TRBJ2-2, with D possibly matching TRBD2 (7 bases). This CDR3 spans 16 amino acids. The germline CDR1 and CDR2 sequences are SGHTA and FQGNSA. V lost 2 bases to trimming and J lost 2 bases, with 12 bases between them. The CDR3, as DNA: TGTGCCAGCAGCTTAATGGGGGGGCCTAACACCGGGGAGCTGTTTTTT. As protein: CASSLMGGPNTGELFF.

This clone was observed a handful of times. The chain couples TRBV4-1 to TRBJ2-7; 7 bases align to TRBD1. Losses at the gene ends were 1 base for V and 5 bases for J; bases not matched to a gene: 11. This CDR3 is 16 amino acids long. From germline, CDR1 is MGHRA and CDR2 YSYEKL. DNA of the CDR3: TGCGCCAGCAGCCAAGTTCCCCCGCAGGGGGACCACGAGCAGTACTTC. This codes for CASSQVPPQGDHEQYF.

The V gene is TRBV11-1, the J gene TRBJ2-7; 7 bases match TRBD1. The V segment lost 5 bases and the J segment 1 base; nucleotides outside the gene matches: 14. Germline values: CDR1 SGHAT, CDR2 FQDESV (reference sequence). CDR3 length: 17 amino acids. The CDR3 is CASSMGTEGPLSYEQYF. The CDR3 nucleotides are TGTGCCAGCAGCATGGGGACAGAGGGTCCCCTTTCCTACGAGCAGTACTTC.

A few counts support this clone. The chain has TRBV10-3 and TRBJ1-1, with unresolved D. Between the trimmed V and J ends, which lost 0 bases and 4 bases, there was a span of 6 bases. CDR3 length: 13 amino acids. Per germline, CDR1 ENHRY and CDR2 SYGVKD. The CDR3 loop is CAISESRGTEAFF. CDR3 nucleotide sequence: TGTGCCATCAGTGAGTCTCGGGGCACTGAAGCTTTCTTT.

In its sample, this clone was seen a few times. The chain's CDR3 is CASSLGQGRSYEQYV. The CDR3 DNA reads TGCGCCAGCAGCTTGGGTCAGGGGCGATCCTACGAGCAGTACGTC. The V and J genes are TRBV5-1 and TRBJ2-7; D is possibly TRBD1 (6 bases). Trimming cost V 0 bases and J 1 base, with 11 bases left between them. The CDR3 runs 15 residues. Germline CDR1 SGHRS, CDR2 YFSETQ.

In this sample, this clone turned up once. The chain combines TRBV2 with TRBJ1-6; TRBD1 might be the D (6 bases). The CDR3 is 13 residues long. The V and J ends lost 4 bases and 6 bases respectively, with 7 bases between them. The germline gives CDR1 SNHLY, CDR2 FYNNEI. The CDR3, as DNA: TGTGCCAGCAGTGGACAGGTTAATTCACCCCTCCACTTT. This translates into CASSGQVNSPLHF.